Sequencing of this T cell receptor beta chain was carried out in a study of T cell changes during pregnancy in multiple sclerosis. The data were produced by immunoSEQ multiplex PCR, yet TCRdb's version contains in-frame clones alone and is incomplete. The repertoire holds roughly 48,000 clones, over 80% seen once, with 0.25% in the top ten. CDR1 is SGHDT, CDR2 YYEEEE, per germline. Trimming shortened V by 0 bases and J by 5 bases, and 12 bases separated the two germline ends. CDR3 length equals 15 residues. This receptor was taken from a female donor with multiple sclerosis, enrolled in a pregnancy study. V is TRBV5-6 and J is TRBJ1-5; D unresolved. Sequences were derived from CD4+ T cells from peripheral blood mononuclear cells, sampled in the third trimester of pregnancy. This CDR3 is CASSLAGQSDQPQHF. The CDR3 region has the DNA TGTGCCAGCAGCTTGGCCGGTCAGAGCGATCAGCCCCAGCATTTT. Full variable domain (rest looked up from reference TRBV5-6 and TRBJ1-5): DAGVTQSPTHLIKTRGQQVTLRCSPKSGHDTVSWYQQALGQGPQFIFQYYEEEERQRGNFPDRFSGHQFPNYSSELNVNALLLGDSALYLCASSLAGQSDQPQHFGDGTRLSIL.